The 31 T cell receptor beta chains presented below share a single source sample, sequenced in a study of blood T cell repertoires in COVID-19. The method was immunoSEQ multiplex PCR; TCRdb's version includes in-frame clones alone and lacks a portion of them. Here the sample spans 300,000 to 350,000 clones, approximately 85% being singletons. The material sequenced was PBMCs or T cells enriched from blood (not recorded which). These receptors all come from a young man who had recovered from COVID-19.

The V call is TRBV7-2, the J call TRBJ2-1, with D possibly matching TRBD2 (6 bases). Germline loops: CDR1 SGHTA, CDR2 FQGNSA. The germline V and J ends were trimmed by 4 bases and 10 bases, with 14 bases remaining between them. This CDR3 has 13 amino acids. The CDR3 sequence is CASSSHAGLEQFF. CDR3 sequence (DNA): TGTGCCAGCAGCTCTCACGCGGGACTGGAGCAGTTCTTC.

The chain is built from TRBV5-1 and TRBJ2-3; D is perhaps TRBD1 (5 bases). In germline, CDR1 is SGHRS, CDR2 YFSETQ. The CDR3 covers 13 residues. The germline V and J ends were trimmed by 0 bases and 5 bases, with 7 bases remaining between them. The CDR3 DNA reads TGCGCCAGCAGCTTGGTTAGGGGAGATACGCAGTATTTT. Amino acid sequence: CASSLVRGDTQYF.

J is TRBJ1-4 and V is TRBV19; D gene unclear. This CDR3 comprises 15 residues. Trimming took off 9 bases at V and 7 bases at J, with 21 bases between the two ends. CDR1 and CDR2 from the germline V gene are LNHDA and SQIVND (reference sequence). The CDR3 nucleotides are TGTGCCAGCAGCACCGGGTCTCAACCTAGTGAAAAACTGTTTTTT. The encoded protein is CASSTGSQPSEKLFF.

CDR3 sequence (DNA): TGTGCCATCAAAACAGGGGGGGCGAACACCGGGGAGCTGTTTTTT. Encoded protein: CAIKTGGANTGELFF. The rearrangement links TRBV10-3 to TRBJ2-2; weak D call: TRBD1 (8 bases). Trimming stripped 7 bases from V and 0 bases from J, with 12 bases between. Germline-derived CDR1 and CDR2 are ENHRY and SYGVKD. The CDR3 has 15 residues.

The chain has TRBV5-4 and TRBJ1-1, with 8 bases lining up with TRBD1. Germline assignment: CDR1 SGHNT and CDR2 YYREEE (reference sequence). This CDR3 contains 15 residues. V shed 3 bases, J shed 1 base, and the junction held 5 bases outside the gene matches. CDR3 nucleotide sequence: TGTGCCAGCAGCTGGGGGACAGGACCGAACACTGAAGCTTTCTTT. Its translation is CASSWGTGPNTEAFF.

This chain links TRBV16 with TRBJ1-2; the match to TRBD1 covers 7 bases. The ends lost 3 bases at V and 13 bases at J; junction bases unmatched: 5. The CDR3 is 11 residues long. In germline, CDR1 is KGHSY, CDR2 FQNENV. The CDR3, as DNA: TGTGCCAGCAGCCATAAACAGGGGTTCACCTTC. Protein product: CASSHKQGFTF.

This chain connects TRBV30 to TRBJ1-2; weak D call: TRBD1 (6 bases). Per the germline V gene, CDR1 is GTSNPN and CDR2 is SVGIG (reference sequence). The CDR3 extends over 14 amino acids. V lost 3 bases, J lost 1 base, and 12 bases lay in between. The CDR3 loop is CAWSGTQNNYGYTF. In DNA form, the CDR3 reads TGTGCCTGGAGCGGGACACAGAATAACTATGGCTACACCTTC.

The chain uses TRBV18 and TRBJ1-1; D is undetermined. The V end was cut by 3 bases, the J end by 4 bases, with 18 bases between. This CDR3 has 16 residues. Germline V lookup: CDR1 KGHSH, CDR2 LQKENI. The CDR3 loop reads CASSPRSLEEFTEAFF. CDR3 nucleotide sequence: TGTGCCAGCTCACCTAGGTCTCTAGAGGAATTCACTGAAGCTTTCTTT.

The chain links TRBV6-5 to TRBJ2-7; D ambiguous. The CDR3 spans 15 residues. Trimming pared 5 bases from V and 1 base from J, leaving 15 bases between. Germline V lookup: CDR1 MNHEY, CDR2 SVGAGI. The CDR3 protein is CASSNPTVPSYEQYF. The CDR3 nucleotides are TGTGCCAGCAGTAACCCAACTGTACCTTCCTACGAGCAGTACTTC.

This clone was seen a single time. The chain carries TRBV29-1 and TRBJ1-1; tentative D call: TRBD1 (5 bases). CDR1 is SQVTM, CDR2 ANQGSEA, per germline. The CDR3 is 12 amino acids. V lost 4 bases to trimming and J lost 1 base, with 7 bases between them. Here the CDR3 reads CSVAQGNTEAFF. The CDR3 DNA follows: TGCAGCGTTGCCCAGGGGAACACTGAAGCTTTCTTT.

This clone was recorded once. This chain's CDR3 is CAIRKTGTDSGNTIYF. In nucleotides, the CDR3 is TGTGCCATCAGAAAGACAGGGACCGACTCTGGAAACACCATATATTTT. V is TRBV10-3 and J is TRBJ1-3, with 7 positions matching TRBD1. Per germline, CDR1 ENHRY and CDR2 SYGVKD. V trimming: 6 bases; J trimming: 0 bases; junction bases outside the gene matches: 8. The CDR3 length is 16 residues.

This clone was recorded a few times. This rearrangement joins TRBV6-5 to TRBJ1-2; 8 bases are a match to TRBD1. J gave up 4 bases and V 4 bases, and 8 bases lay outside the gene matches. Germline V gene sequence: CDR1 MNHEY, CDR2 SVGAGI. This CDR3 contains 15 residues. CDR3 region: CASSSRQGMGYGYTF. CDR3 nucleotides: TGTGCCAGCAGTTCCAGACAGGGGATGGGCTATGGCTACACCTTC.

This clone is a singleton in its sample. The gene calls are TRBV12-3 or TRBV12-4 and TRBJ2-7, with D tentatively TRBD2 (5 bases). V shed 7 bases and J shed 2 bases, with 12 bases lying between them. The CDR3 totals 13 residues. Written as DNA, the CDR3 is TGTGCCAGCACCCCGACTACCGCCTACGAGCAGTACTTC. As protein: CASTPTTAYEQYF.

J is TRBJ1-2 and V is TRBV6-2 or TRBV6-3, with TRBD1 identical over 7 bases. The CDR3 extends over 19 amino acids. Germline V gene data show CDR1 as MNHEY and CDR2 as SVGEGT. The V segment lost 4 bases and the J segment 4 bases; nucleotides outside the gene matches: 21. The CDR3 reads CASSSLYILDRDSPYGYTF. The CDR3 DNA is TGTGCCAGCAGTTCCCTGTACATTCTCGACCGGGACAGTCCCTATGGCTACACCTTC.

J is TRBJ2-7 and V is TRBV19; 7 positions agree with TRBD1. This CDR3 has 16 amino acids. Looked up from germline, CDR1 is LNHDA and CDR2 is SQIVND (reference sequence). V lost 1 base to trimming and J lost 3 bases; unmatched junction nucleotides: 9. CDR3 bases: TGTGCCAGTAGTATAGCAGCCGGGACAGCAGACTACGAGCAGTACTTC. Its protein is CASSIAAGTADYEQYF. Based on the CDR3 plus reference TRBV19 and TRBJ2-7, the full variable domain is DGGITQSPKYLFRKEGQNVTLSCEQNLNHDAMYWYRQDPGQGLRLIYYSQIVNDFQKGDIAEGYSVSREKKESFPLTVTSAQKNPTAFYLCASSIAAGTADYEQYFGPGTRLTVT.

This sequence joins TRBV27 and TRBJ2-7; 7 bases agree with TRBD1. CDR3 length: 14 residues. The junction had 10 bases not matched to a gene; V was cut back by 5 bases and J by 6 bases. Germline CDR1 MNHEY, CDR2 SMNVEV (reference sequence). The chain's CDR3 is CASSPWQGVSEQYF. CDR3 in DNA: TGTGCCAGCAGTCCGTGGCAGGGGGTAAGCGAGCAGTACTTC.

The CDR3 here is CASSVGTGGGYTF. The CDR3 nucleotides are TGTGCCAGCAGCGTAGGGACAGGGGGTGGCTACACCTTC. The gene calls are TRBV2 and TRBJ1-2; 11 nucleotides agree with TRBD1. V trimming: 6 bases; J trimming: 7 bases; junction bases outside the gene matches: 4. The CDR3 has 13 amino acids. CDR1 and CDR2 from the germline V gene are SNHLY and FYNNEI. The full variable domain, rest sourced from reference TRBV2 and TRBJ1-2, is EPEVTQTPSHQVTQMGQEVILRCVPISNHLYFYWYRQILGQKVEFLVSFYNNEISEKSEIFDDQFSVERPDGSNFTLKIRSTKLEDSAMYFCASSVGTGGGYTFGSGTRLTVV.

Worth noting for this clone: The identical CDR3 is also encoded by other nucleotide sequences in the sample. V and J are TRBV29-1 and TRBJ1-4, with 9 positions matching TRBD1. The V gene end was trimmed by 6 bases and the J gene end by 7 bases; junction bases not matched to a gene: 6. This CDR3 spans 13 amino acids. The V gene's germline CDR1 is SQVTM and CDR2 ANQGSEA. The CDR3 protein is CSVGGTGREKLFF. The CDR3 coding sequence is TGCAGCGTCGGCGGGACAGGGCGTGAAAAACTGTTTTTT.

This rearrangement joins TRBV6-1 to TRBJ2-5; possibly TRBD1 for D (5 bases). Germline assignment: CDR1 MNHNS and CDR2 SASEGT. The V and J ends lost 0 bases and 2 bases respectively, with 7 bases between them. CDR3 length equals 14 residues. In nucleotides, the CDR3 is TGTGCCAGCAGTGAAGCTTCAGGGCAAGAGACCCAGTACTTC. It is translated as CASSEASGQETQYF.

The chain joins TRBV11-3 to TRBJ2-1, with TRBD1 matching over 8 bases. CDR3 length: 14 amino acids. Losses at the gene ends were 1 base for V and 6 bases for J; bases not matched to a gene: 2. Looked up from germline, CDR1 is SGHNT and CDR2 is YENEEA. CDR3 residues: CASSLVGTGNEQFF. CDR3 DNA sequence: TGTGCCAGCAGCTTAGTAGGGACAGGCAATGAGCAGTTCTTC.

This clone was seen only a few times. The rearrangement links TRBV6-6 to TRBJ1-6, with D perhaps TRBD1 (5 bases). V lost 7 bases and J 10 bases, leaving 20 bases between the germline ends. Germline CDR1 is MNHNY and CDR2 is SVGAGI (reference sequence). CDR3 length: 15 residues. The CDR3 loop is CASNNRAGEGSPLHF. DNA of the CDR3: TGTGCCAGCAATAACCGGGCGGGGGAAGGGTCACCCCTCCACTTT.

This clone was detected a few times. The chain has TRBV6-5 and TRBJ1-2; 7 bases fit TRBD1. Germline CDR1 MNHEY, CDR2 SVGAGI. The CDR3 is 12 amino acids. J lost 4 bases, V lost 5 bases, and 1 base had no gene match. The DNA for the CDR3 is TGTGCCAGCAGTCGGGACAGCTATGGCTACACCTTC. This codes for CASSRDSYGYTF.

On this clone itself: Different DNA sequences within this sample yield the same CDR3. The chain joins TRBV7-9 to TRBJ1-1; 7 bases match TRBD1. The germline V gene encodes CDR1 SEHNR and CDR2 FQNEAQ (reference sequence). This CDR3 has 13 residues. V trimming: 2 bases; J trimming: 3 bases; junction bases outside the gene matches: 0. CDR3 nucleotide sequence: TGTGCCAGCAGCTTAACAGGGGACACTGAAGCTTTCTTT. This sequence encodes CASSLTGDTEAFF. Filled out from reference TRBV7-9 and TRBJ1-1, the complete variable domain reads DTGVSQNPRHKITKRGQNVTFRCDPISEHNRLYWYRQTLGQGPEFLTYFQNEAQLEKSRLLSDRFSAERPKGSFSTLEIQRTEQGDSAMYLCASSLTGDTEAFFGQGTRLTVV.

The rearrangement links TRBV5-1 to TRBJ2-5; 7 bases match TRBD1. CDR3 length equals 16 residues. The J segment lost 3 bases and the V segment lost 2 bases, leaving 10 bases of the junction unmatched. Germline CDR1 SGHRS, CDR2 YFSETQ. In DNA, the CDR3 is TGCGCCAGCAGCTTAGGGGTCGCAGGGGGTGAAGAGACCCAGTACTTC. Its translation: CASSLGVAGGEETQYF.

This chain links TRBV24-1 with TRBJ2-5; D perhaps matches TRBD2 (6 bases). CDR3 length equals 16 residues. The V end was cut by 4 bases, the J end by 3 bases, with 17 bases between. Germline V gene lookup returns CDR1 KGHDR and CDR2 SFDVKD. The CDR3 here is CATSELGTDLKETQYF. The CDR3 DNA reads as TGTGCCACCAGTGAGCTCGGGACTGATTTGAAAGAGACCCAGTACTTC.

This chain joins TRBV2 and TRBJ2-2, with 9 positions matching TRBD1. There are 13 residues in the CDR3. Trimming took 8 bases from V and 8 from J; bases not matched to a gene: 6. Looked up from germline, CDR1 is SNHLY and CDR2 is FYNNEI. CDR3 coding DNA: TGTGCCAGCGGGGACAGGGTCCTGGGGGAGCTGTTTTTT. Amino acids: CASGDRVLGELFF.

CDR3 sequence (DNA): TGCAGCGTCCTGACAGGCTTGAGCTATGGCTACACCTTC. Translated: CSVLTGLSYGYTF. V and J are TRBV29-1 and TRBJ1-2; D possibly corresponds to TRBD1 (6 bases). V lost 6 bases and J 4 bases, leaving 15 bases between the germline ends. The CDR3 sequence is 13 residues long. CDR1 and CDR2 from the germline V gene are SQVTM and ANQGSEA.

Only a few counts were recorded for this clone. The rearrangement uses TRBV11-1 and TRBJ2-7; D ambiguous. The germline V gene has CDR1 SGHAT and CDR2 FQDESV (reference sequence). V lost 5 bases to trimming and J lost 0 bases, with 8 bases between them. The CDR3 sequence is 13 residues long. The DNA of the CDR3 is TGTGCCAGCAGCCCTCGAGTCTCCTACGAGCAGTACTTC. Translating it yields CASSPRVSYEQYF.

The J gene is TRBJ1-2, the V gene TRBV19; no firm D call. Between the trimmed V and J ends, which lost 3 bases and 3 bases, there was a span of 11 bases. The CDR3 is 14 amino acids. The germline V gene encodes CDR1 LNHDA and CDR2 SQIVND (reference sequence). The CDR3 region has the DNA TGTGCCAGTAGTATCTCCCCGGTCGACTATGGCTACACCTTC. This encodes CASSISPVDYGYTF.

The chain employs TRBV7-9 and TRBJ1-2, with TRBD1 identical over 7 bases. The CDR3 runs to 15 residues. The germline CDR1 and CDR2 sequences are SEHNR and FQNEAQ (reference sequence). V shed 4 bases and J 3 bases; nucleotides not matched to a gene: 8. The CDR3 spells CASSSYPGQYYGYTF. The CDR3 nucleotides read TGTGCCAGCAGCTCGTACCCGGGACAGTACTATGGCTACACCTTC.

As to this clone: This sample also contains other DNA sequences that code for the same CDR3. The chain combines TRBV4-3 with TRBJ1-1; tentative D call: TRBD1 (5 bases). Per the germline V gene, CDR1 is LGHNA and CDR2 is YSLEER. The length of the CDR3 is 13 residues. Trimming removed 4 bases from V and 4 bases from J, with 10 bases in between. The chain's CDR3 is CASSLQGGTEAFF. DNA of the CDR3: TGCGCCAGCAGCCTTCAGGGCGGCACTGAAGCTTTCTTT.